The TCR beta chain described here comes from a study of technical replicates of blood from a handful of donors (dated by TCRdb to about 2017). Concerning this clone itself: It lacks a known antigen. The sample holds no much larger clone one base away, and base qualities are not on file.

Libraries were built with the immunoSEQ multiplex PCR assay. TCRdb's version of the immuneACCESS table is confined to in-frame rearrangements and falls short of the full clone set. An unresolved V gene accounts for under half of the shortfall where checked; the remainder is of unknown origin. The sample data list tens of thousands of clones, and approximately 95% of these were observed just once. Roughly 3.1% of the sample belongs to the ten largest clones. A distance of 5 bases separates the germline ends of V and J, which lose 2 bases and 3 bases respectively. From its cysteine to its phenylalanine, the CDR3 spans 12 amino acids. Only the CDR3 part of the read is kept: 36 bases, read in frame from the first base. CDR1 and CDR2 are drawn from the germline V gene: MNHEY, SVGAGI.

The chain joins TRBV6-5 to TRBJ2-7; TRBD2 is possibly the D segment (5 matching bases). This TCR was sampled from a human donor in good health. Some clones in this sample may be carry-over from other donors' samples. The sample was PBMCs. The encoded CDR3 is CASSYRGYEQYF. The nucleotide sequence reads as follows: TGTGCCAGCAGTTACCGGGGCTACGAGCAGTACTTC.